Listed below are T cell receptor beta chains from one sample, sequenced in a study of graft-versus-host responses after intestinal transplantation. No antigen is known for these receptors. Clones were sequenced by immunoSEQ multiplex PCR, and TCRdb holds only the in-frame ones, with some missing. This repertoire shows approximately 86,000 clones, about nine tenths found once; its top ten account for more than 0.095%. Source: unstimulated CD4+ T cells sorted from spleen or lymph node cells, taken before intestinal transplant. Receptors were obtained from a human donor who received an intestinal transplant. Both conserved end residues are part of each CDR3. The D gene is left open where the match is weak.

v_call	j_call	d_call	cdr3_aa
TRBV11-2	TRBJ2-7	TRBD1	CASSPGTGLYEQYF
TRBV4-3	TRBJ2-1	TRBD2	CASSQDPGWTSGGTNNEQFF
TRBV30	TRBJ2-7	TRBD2	CAWSLAGGSLREQYF
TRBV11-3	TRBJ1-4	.	CASSLVDSSEKLFF
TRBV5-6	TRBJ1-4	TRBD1	CASSPRGRGGNEKLFF
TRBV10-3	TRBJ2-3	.	CATVDTRTFTDTQYF
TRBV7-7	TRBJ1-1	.	CASSSDRNTEAFF
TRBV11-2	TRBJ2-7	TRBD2	CASSLALAGNAYEQYF
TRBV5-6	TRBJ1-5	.	CASSSKTDHSNQPQHF
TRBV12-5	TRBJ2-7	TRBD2	CASGSYLTSGVSYEQYF
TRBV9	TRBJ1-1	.	CASSPRGNTEAFF
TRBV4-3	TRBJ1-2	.	CASSQVGTPPGTNYGYTF
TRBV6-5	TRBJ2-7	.	CASRRDSGSSYEQYF
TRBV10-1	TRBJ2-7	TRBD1	CASSGGAPYEQYF
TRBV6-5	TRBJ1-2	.	CASMNGGHYGYTF
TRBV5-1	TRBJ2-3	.	CASSPPGRGRVTDTQYF
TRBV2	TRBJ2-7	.	CASSDVSGRSYEQYF
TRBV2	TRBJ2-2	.	CASSREQGNTGELFF
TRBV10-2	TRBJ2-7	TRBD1	CASSVKAGGYEQYF
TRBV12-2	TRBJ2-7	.	CASRLRSGACSYEQYF
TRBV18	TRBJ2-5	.	CASSPGLPNSGQETQYF
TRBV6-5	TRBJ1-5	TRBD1	CASSTRTGLGQPQHF
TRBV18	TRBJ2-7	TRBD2	CASSGSGGAQYEQYF
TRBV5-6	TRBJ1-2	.	CASTLRGQPYGYTF
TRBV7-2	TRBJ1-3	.	CASSSVPGGNTIYF
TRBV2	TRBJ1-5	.	CASSLNRDQPQHF
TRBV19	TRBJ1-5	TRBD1	CASSIRGQGGSNQPQHF
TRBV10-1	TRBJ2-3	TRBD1	CASSDAQGAADTQYF
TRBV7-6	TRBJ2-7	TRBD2	CASSLGVAGNSYEQYF
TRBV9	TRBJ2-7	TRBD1	CASSLLYSNRGLKYEQYF